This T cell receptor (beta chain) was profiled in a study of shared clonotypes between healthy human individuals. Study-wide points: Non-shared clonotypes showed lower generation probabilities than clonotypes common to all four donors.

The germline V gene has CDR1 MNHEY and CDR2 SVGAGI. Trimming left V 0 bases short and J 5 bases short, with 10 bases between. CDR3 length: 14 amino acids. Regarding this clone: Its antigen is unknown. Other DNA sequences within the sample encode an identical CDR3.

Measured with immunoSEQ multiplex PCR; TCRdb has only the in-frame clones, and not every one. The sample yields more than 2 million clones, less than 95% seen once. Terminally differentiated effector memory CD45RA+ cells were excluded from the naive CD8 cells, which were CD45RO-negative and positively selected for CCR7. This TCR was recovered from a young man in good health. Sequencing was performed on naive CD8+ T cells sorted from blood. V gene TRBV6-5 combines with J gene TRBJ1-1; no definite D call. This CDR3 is CASSYSGERTEAFF. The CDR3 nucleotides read TGTGCCAGCAGTTACTCCGGGGAGAGGACTGAAGCTTTCTTT.